This T cell receptor beta chain stems from a study of neoadjuvant anti-PD-1 for oral cavity cancer. As for the study in general: Non-progressing patients received a fourth nivolumab dose near day 43, then surgery on days 50-56.

The CDR3 runs to 14 residues. In germline, CDR1 is ENHRY, CDR2 SYGVKD. Trimming removed 4 bases at V and 6 bases at J, with 12 bases between. On this clone: The antigen is unknown.

The assay was immunoSEQ multiplex PCR, and TCRdb's table has in-frame clones only and misses some. Of around 81,000 clones listed, approximately 84% were seen once; the top ten hold around 3.1%. Study conclusions and caveats: Only a few patients per response group were TCR-analyzed; validation needed.

The V gene is TRBV10-3, the J gene TRBJ2-2; tentative D call: TRBD2 (5 bases). The clonotype originates from a person between 40 and 85 years old with oral cavity squamous cell carcinoma. The sample in question was PBMCs, obtained before nivolumab (anti-PD-1) treatment. CDR3 sequence reads: CAISVGGWAGELFF. In DNA, the CDR3 is TGTGCCATCAGTGTAGGCGGGTGGGCCGGGGAGCTGTTTTTT.